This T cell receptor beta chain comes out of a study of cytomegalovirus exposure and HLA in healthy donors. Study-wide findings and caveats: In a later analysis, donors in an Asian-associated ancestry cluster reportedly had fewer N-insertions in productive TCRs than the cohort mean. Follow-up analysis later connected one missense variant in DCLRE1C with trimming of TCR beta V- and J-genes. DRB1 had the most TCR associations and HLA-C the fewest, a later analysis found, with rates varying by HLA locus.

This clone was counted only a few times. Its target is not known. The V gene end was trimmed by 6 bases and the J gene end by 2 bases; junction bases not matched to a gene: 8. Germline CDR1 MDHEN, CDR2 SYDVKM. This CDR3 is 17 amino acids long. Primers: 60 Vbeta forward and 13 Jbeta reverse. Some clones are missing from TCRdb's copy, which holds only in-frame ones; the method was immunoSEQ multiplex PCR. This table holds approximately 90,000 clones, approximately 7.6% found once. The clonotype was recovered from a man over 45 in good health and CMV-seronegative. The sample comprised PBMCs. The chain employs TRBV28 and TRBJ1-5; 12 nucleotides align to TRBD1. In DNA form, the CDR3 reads TGTGCCAGCAGCTCGGGACAGGGGGCGAGGGGCAATCAGCCCCAGCATTTT. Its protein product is CASSSGQGARGNQPQHF.